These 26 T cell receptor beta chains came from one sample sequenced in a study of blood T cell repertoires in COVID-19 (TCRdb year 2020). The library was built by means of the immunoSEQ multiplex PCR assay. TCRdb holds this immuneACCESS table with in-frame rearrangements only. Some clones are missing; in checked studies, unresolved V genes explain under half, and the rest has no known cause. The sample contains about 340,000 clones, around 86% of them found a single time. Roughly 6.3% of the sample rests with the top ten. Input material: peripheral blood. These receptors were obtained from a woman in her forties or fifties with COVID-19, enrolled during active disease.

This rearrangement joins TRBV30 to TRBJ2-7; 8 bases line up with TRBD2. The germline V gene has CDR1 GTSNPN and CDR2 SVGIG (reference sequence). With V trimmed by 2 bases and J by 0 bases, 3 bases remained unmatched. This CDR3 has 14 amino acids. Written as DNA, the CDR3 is TGTGCCTGGAGTATTAGCGGGATCTCCTACGAGCAGTACTTC. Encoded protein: CAWSISGISYEQYF.

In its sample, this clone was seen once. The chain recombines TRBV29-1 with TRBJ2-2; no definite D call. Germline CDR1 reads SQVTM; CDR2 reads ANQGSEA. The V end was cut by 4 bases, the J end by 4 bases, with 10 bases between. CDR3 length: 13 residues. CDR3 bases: TGCAGCGTTGGTAAGCTTGGCACCGGGGAGCTGTTTTTT. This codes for CSVGKLGTGELFF.

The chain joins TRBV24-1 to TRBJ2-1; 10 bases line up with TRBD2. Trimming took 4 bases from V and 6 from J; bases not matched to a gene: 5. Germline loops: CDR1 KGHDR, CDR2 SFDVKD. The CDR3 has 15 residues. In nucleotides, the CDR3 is TGTGCCACCAGTGAATTCAGCGGGAGGGCCAATGAGCAGTTCTTC. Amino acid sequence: CATSEFSGRANEQFF.

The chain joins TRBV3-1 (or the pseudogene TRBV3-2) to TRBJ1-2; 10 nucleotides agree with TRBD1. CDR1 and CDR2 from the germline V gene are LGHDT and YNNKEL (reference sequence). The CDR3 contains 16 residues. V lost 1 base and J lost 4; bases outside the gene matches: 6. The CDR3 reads CASSQARRTGGYGYTF. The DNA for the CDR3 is TGTGCCAGCAGCCAAGCCCGGCGGACAGGGGGCTATGGCTACACCTTC.

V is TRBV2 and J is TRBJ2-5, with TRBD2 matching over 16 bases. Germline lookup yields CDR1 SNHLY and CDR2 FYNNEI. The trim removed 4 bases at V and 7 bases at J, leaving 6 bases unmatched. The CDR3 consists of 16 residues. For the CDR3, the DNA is TGTGCCAGCAGTGGGGGACTAGCGGGAGGGCCTGGGACCCAGTACTTC. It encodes CASSGGLAGGPGTQYF.

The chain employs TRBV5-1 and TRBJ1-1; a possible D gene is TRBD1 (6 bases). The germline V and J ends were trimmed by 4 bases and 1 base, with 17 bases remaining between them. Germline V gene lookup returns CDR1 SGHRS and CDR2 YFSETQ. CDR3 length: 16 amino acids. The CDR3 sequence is CASSVNNFRGNTEAFF. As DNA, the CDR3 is TGCGCCAGCAGCGTTAACAATTTCAGGGGGAACACTGAAGCTTTCTTT.

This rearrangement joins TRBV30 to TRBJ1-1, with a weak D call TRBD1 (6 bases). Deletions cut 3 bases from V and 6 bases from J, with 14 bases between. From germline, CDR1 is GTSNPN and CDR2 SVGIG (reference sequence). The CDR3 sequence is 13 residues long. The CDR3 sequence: CAWSVKGVAEAFF. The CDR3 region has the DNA TGTGCCTGGAGCGTCAAGGGGGTAGCTGAAGCTTTCTTT.

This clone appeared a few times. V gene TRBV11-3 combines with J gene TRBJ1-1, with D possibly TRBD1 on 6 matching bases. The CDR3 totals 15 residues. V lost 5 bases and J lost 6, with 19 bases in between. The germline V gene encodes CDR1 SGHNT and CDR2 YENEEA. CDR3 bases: TGTGCCAGCAGCAACCGACAGGCCCGCTCCTCTGAAGCTTTCTTT. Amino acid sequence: CASSNRQARSSEAFF.

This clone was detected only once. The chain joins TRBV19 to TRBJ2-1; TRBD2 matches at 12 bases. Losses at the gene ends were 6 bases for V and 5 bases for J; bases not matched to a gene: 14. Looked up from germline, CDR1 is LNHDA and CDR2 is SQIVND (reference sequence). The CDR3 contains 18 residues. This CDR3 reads CASSQRAGLAGTDNEQFF. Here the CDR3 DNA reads TGTGCCAGTAGCCAAAGGGCGGGACTAGCGGGTACGGACAATGAGCAGTTCTTC.

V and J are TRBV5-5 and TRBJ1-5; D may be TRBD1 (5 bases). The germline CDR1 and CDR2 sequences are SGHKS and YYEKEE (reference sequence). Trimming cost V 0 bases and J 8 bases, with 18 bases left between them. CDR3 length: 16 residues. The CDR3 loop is CASSLELAQGYKPQHF. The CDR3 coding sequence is TGTGCCAGCAGCTTGGAGCTCGCGCAGGGATATAAGCCCCAGCATTTT.

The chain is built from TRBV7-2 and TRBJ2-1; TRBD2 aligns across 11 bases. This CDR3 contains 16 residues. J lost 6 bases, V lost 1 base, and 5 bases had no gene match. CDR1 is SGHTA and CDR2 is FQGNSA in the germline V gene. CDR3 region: CASSLGSLAGGNEQFF. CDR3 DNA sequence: TGTGCCAGCAGCTTAGGGTCCCTAGCGGGGGGCAATGAGCAGTTCTTC.

In DNA, the CDR3 is TGTGCCTGGAGTCGGACTAGCAGAAGATTAAACACCGGGGAGCTGTTTTTT. Translating it yields CAWSRTSRRLNTGELFF. The chain carries TRBV30 and TRBJ2-2; 8 nucleotides match TRBD2. CDR1 is GTSNPN and CDR2 is SVGIG in the germline V gene (reference sequence). The V and J ends lost 2 bases and 2 bases, in that order; junction bases with no gene match: 10. The CDR3 runs 17 residues.

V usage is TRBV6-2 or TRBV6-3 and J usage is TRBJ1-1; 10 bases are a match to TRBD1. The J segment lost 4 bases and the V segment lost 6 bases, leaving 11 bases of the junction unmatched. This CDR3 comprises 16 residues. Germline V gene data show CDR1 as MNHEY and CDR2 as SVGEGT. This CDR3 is CASSLIPGQGSTEAFF. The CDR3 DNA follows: TGTGCCAGCAGCCTTATTCCGGGACAGGGGAGCACTGAAGCTTTCTTT.

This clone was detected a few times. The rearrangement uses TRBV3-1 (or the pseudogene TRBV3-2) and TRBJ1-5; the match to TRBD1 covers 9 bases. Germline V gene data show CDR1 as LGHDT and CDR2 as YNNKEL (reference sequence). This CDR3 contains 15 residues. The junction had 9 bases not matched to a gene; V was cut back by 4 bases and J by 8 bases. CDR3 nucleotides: TGTGCCAGCAGCCCCCGGGACAGGGCTTTGGAGCCCCAGCATTTT. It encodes CASSPRDRALEPQHF.

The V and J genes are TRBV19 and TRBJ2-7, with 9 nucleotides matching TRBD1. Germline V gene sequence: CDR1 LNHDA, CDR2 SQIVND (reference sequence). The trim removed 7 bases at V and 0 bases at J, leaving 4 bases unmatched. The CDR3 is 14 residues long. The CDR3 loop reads CASNDRGNSYEQYF. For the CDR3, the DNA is TGTGCCAGTAACGACAGGGGGAACTCCTACGAGCAGTACTTC.

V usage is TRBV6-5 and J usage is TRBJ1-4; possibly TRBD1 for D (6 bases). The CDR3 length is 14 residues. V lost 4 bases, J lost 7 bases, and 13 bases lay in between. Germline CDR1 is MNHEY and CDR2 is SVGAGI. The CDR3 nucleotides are TGTGCCAGCAGTTTCCGCACAGGGACTGAAAAACTGTTTTTT. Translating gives CASSFRTGTEKLFF.

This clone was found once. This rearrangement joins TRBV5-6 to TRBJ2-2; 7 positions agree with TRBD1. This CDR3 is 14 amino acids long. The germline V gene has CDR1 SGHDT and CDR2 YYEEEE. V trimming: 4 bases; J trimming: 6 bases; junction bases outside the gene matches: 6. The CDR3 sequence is CASSDLQGSGELFF. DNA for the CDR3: TGTGCCAGCAGCGATCTACAGGGGTCCGGGGAGCTGTTTTTT.

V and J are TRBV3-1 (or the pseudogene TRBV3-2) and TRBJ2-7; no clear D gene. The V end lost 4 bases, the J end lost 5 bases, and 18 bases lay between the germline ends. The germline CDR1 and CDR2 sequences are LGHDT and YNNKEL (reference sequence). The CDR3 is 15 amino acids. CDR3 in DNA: TGTGCCAGCAGCCCCCGTGGCAGACCTCGGGACGAGCAGTACTTC. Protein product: CASSPRGRPRDEQYF.

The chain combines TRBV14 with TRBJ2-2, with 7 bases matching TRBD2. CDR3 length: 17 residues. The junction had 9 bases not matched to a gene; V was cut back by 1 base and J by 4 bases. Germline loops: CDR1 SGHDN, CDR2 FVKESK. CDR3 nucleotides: TGTGCCAGCAGCCAAGGGCTGAGGGGAGGGCGCACCGGGGAGCTGTTTTTT. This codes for CASSQGLRGGRTGELFF.

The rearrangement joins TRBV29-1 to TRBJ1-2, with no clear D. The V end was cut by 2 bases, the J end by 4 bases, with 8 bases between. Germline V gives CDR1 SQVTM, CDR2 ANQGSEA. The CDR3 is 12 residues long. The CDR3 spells CSVEYHSYGYTF. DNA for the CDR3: TGCAGCGTTGAATACCACTCCTATGGCTACACCTTC.

The CDR3 DNA reads TGTGCCAGCAGTTACTCGAGCGGGGCAGAACATGGCTACACCTTC. Translated: CASSYSSGAEHGYTF. This sequence joins TRBV6-5 and TRBJ1-2; possible D gene TRBD1, 5 bases. Trimming removed 0 bases from V and 6 bases from J, with 14 bases in between. Germline loops: CDR1 MNHEY, CDR2 SVGAGI. The CDR3 is made up of 15 amino acids.

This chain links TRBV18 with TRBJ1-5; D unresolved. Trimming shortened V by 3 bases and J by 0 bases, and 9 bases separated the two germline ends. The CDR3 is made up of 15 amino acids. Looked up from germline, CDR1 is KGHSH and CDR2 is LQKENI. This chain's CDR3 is CASSPYSYSNQPQHF. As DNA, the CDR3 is TGTGCCAGCTCACCCTACAGCTATAGCAATCAGCCCCAGCATTTT.

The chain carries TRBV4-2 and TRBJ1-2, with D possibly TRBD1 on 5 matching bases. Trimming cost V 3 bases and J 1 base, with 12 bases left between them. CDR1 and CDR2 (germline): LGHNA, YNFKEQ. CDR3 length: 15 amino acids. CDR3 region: CASSQVDRVNYGYTF. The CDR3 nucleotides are TGTGCCAGCAGCCAGGTCGACAGAGTTAACTATGGCTACACCTTC.

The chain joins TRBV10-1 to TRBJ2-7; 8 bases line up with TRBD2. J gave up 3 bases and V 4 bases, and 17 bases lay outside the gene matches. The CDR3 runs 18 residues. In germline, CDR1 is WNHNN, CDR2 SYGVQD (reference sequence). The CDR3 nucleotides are TGCGCCAGCAGTGGATCGTCCGGGGTCGGGAGGGAGGTCTACGAGCAGTACTTC. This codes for CASSGSSGVGREVYEQYF.

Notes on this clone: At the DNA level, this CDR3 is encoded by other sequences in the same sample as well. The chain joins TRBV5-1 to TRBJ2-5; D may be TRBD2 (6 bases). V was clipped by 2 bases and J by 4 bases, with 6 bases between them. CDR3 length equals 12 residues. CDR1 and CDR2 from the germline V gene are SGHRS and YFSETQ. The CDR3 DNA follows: TGCGCCAGCAGCTTAGCGGGAGAGACCCAGTACTTC. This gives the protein CASSLAGETQYF.

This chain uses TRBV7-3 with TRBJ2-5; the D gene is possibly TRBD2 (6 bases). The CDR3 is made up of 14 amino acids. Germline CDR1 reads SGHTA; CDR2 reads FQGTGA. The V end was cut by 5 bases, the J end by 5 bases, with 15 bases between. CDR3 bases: TGTGCCAGCAGCAGGGGACTCTACGGTGAGACCCAGTACTTC. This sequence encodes CASSRGLYGETQYF.